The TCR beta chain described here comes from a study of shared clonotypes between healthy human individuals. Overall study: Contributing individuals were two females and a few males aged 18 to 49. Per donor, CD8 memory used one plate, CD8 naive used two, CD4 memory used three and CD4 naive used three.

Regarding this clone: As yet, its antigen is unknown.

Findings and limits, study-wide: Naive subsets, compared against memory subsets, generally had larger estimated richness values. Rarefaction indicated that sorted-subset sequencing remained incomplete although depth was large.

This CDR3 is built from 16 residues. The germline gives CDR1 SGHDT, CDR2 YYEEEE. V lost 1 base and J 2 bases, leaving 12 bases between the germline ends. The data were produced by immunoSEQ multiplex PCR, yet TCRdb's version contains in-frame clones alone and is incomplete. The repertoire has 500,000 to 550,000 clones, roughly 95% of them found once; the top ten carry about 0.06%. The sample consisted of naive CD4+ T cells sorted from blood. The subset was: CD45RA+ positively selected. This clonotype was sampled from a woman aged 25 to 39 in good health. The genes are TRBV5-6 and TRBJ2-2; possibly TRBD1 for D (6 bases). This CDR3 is CASSLWVGTNTGELFF. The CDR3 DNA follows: TGTGCCAGCAGCTTGTGGGTGGGGACAAACACCGGGGAGCTGTTTTTT. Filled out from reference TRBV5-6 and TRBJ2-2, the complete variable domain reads DAGVTQSPTHLIKTRGQQVTLRCSPKSGHDTVSWYQQALGQGPQFIFQYYEEEERQRGNFPDRFSGHQFPNYSSELNVNALLLGDSALYLCASSLWVGTNTGELFFGEGSRLTVL.